This T cell receptor beta chain was retrieved from a study of blood T cell repertoires in COVID-19. Study details: Sites in the United States, Italy and Spain provided acute and convalescent COVID-19 samples. Nucleic acid was either cDNA or gDNA, and it came from T cells, B-cell-depleted T cells, or PBMCs.

In the original processing: By means of reference gene primer amplification, nucleated cell counts were estimated. Libraries were prepared by immunoSEQ multiplex PCR; TCRdb keeps only in-frame clonotypes and omits some of them. That table is the source of V, J and clone size, and D and trimming were worked out from the DNA. The table records approximately 190,000 clones, nearly 90% of them present only once. The CDR3 covers 15 residues. The ends lost 5 bases at V and 5 bases at J; junction bases unmatched: 9. Germline lookup yields CDR1 SGHAT and CDR2 FQDESV (reference sequence). The rearrangement links TRBV11-1 to TRBJ2-3, with 8 positions matching TRBD2. The receptor was isolated from a man in his sixties with active or convalescent COVID-19. Sequenced sample: peripheral blood. In DNA, the CDR3 is TGTGCCAGCAGCCCCGGCGGGGGGCTTAAAGATACGCAGTATTTT. It encodes CASSPGGGLKDTQYF.